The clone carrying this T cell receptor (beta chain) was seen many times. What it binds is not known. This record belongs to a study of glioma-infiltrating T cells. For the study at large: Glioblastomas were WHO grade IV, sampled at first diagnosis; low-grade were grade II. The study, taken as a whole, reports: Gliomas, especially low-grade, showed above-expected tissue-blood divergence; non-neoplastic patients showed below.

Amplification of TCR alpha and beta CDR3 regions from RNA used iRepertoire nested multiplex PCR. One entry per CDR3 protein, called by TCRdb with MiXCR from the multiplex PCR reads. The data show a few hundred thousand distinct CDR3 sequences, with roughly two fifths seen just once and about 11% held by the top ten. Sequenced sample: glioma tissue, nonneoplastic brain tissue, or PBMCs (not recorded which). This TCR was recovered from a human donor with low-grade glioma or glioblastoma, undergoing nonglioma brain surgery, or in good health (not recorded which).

CDR3 amino acids: CASRSRDYGPDTQYF. Here the CDR3 DNA reads TGTGCCAGCAGATCGAGGGACTATGGCCCAGATACGCAGTATTTT. This rearrangement joins TRBV27 to TRBJ2-3; 7 positions agree with TRBD2. In germline, CDR1 is MNHEY, CDR2 SMNVEV (reference sequence). V was clipped by 6 bases and J by 4 bases; unmatched bases: 10. The CDR3 extends over 15 amino acids.